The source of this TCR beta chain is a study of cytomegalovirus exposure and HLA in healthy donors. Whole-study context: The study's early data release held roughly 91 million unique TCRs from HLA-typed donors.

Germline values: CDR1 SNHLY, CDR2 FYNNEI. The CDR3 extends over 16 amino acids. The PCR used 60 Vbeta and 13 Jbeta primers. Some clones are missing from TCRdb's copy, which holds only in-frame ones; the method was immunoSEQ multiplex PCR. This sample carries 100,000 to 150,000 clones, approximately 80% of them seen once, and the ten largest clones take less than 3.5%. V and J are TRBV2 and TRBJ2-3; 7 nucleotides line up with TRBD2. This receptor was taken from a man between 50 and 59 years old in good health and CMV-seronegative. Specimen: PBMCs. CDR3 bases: TGTACCACCGAAATTAGAACGGGCGGGGGTGCAGATACGCAGTATTTT. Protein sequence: CTTEIRTGGGADTQYF. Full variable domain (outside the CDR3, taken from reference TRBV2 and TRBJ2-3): EPEVTQTPSHQVTQMGQEVILRCVPISNHLYFYWYRQILGQKVEFLVSFYNNEISEKSEIFDDQFSVERPDGSNFTLKIRSTKLEDSAMYFCTTEIRTGGGADTQYFGPGTRLTVL.